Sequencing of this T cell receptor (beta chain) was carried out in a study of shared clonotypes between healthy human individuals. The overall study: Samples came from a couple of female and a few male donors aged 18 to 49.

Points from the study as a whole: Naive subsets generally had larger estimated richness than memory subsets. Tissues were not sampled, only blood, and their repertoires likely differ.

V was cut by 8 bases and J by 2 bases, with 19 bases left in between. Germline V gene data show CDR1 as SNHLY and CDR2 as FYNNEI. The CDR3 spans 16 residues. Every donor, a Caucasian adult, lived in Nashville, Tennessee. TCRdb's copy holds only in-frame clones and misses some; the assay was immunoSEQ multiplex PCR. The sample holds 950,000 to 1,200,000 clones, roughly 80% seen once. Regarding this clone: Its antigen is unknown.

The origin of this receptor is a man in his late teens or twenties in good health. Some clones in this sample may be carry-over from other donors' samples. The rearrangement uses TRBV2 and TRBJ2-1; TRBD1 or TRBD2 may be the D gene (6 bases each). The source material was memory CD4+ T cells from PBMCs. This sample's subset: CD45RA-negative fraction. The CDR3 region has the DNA TGTGCCAGCTCCTTGATGCGGGACATGACCTACAATGAGCAGTTCTTC. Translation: CASSLMRDMTYNEQFF.